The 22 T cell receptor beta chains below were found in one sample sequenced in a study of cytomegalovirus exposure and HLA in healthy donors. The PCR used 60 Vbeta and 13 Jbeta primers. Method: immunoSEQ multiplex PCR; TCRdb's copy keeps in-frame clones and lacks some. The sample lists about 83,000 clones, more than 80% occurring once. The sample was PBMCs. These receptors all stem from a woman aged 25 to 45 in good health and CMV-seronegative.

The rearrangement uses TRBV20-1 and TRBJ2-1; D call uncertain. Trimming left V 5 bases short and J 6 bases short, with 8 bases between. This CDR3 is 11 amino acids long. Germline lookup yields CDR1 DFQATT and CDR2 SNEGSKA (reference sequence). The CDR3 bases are TGCAGTGCTTCCTACGTCAATGAGCAGTTCTTC. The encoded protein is CSASYVNEQFF.

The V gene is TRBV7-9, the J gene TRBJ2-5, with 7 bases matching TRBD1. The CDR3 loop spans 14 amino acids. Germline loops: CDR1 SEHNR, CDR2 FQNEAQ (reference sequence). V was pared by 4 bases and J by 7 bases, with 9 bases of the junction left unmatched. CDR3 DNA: TGTGCCAGCAGCTCCGGACAGGCCCGGGGGACCCAGTACTTC. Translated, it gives CASSSGQARGTQYF.

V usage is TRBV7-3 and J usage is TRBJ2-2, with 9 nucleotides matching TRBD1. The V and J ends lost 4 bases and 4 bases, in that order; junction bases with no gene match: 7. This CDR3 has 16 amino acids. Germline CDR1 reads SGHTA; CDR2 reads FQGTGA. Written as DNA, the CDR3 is TGTGCCAGCAGCTCTACAGGGGGCGCCGGCACCGGGGAGCTGTTTTTT. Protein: CASSSTGGAGTGELFF. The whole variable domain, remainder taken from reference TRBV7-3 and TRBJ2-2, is GAGVSQTPSNKVTEKGKYVELRCDPISGHTALYWYRQSLGQGPEFLIYFQGTGAADDSGLPNDRFFAVRPEGSVSTLKIQRTERGDSAVYLCASSSTGGAGTGELFFGEGSRLTVL.

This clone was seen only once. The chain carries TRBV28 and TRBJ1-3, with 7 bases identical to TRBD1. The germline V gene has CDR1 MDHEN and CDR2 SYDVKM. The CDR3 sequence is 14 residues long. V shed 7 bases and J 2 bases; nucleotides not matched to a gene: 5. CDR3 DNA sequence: TGTGCCAGCACCATGGACAGGCCTGGAAACACCATATATTTT. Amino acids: CASTMDRPGNTIYF.

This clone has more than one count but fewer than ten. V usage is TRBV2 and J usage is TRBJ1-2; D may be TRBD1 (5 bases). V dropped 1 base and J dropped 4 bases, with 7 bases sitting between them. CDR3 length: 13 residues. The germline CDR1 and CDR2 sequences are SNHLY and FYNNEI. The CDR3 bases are TGTGCCAGCAGTGAAGAGGGGATCTATGGCTACACCTTC. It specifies CASSEEGIYGYTF. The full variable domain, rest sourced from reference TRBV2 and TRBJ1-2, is EPEVTQTPSHQVTQMGQEVILRCVPISNHLYFYWYRQILGQKVEFLVSFYNNEISEKSEIFDDQFSVERPDGSNFTLKIRSTKLEDSAMYFCASSEEGIYGYTFGSGTRLTVV.

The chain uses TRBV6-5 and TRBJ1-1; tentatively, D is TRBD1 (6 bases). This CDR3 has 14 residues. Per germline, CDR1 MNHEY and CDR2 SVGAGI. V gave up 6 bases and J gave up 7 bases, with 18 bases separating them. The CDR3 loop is CASSLGRGGVEAFF. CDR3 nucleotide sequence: TGTGCCAGCAGCCTCGGGAGGGGGGGGGTTGAAGCTTTCTTT.

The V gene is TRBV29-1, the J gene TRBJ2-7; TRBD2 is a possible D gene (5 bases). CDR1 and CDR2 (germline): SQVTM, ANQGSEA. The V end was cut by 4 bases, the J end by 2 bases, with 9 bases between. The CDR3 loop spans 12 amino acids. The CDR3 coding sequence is TGCAGCGTTGGGGAGAGCACCTACGAGCAGTACTTC. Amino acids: CSVGESTYEQYF.

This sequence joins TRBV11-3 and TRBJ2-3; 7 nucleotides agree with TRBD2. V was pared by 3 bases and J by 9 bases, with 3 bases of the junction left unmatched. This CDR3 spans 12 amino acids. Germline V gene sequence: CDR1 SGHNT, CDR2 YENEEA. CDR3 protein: CASSLGSGTQYF. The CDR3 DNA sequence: TGTGCCAGCAGCTTGGGTAGCGGGACGCAGTATTTT.

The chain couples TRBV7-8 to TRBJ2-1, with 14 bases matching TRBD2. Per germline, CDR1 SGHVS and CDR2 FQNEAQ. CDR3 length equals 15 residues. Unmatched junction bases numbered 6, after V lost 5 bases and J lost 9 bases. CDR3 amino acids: CASSLTSGRVSEQFF. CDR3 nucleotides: TGTGCCAGCAGCCTGACTAGCGGGAGGGTGTCTGAGCAGTTCTTC.

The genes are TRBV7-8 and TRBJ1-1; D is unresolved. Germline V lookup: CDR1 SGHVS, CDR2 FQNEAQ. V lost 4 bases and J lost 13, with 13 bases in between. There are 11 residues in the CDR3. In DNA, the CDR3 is TGTGCCAGCAGCTCCACAGCGGAGCATTTCTTT. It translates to CASSSTAEHFF.

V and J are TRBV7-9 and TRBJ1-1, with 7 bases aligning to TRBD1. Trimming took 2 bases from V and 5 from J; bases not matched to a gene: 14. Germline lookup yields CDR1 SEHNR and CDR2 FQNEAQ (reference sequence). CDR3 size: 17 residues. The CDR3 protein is CASSLSPTNRGGTEAFF. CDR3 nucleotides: TGTGCCAGCAGCTTATCCCCAACTAACAGGGGTGGGACTGAAGCTTTCTTT.

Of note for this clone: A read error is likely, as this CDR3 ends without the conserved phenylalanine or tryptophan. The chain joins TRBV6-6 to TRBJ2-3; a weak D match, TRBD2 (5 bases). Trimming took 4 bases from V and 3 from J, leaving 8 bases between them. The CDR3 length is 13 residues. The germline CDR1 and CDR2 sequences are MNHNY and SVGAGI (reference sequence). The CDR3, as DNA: TGTGCCAGCAGTTTACGGAGGACAGATACGCAGTATCTT. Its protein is CASSLRRTDTQYL.

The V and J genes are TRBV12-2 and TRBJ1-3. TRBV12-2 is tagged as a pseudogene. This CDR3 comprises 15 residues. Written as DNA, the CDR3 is TGTGCAAGTCGCTTAGTGGCGAGGTCTGGAAACACCATATATTTT. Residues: CASRLVARSGNTIYF.

CDR3 coding DNA: TGTGCCAGCTCACCCCAGGGCATAGGTACCGGGGAGCTGTTTTTT. Encoded protein: CASSPQGIGTGELFF. This rearrangement joins TRBV18 to TRBJ2-2, with D perhaps matching TRBD1 (5 bases). V was pared by 3 bases and J by 5 bases, with 13 bases between. The CDR3 consists of 15 residues. Germline V gene data show CDR1 as KGHSH and CDR2 as LQKENI. Combining the CDR3 with reference TRBV18 and TRBJ2-2 gives the whole variable domain NAGVMQNPRHLVRRRGQEARLRCSPMKGHSHVYWYRQLPEEGLKFMVYLQKENIIDESGMPKERFSAEFPKEGPSILRIQQVVRGDSAAYFCASSPQGIGTGELFFGEGSRLTVL.

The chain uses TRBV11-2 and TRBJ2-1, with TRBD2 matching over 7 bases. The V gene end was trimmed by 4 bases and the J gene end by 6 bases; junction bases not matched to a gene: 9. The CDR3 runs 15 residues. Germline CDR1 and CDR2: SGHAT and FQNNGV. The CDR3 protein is CASSSLDGGGNEQFF. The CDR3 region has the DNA TGTGCCAGCAGCTCCCTTGACGGCGGGGGCAATGAGCAGTTCTTC.

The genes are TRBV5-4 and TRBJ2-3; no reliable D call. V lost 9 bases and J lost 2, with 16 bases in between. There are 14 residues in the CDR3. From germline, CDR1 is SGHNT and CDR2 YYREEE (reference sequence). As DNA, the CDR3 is TGTGCCACCCAGCAGGTCACCTACACAGATACGCAGTATTTT. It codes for CATQQVTYTDTQYF. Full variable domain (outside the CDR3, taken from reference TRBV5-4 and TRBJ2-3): ETGVTQSPTHLIKTRGQQVTLRCSSQSGHNTVSWYQQALGQGPQFIFQYYREEENGRGNFPPRFSGLQFPNYSSELNVNALELDDSALYLCATQQVTYTDTQYFGPGTRLTVL.

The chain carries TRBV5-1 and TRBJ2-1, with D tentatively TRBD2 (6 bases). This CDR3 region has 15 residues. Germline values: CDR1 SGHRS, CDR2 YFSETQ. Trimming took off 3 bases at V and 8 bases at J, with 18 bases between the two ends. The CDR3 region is CASSSGTWERDEQFF. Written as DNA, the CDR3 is TGCGCCAGCAGCTCCGGGACTTGGGAACGGGATGAGCAGTTCTTC.

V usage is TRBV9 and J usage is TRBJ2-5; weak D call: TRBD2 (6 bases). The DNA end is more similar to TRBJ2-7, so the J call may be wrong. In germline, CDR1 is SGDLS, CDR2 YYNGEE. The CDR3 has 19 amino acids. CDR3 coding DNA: TGTGCCAGCAGCGTAGCTCGGGACTCGATTCCTCCTCAAGACTACGAGCAGTACTTC. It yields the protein CASSVARDSIPPQDYEQYF.

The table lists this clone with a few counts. For the CDR3, the DNA is TGTGCCAGCAGCTTGGGGCAGGGGATAACAAGGAACACTGAAGCTTTCTTT. It yields the protein CASSLGQGITRNTEAFF. This chain connects TRBV5-8 to TRBJ1-1; TRBD1 is a possible D gene (6 bases). This CDR3 is 17 amino acids long. The V and J ends lost 0 bases and 1 base respectively, with 16 bases between them. CDR1 and CDR2 (germline): SGHTS, YDEGEE.

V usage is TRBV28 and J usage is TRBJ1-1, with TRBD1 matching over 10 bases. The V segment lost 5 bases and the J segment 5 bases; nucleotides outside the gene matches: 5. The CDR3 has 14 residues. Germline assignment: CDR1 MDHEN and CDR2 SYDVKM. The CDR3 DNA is TGTGCCAGCAGTCCGTGGACAGGGGGTACTGAAGCTTTCTTT. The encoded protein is CASSPWTGGTEAFF.

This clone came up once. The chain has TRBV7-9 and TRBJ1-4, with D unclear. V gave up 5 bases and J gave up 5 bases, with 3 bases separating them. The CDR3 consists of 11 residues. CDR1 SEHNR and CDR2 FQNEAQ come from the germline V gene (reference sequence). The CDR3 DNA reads TGTGCCAGCAGCCTCAATGAAAAACTGTTTTTT. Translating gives CASSLNEKLFF.

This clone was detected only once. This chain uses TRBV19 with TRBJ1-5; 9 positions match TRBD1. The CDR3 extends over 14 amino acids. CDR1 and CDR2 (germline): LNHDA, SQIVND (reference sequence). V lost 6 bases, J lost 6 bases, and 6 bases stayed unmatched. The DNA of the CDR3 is TGTGCCAGTAGAGACAGGGGGTATACTCAGCCCCAGCATTTT. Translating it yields CASRDRGYTQPQHF.